These 26 T cell receptor beta chains share one sample of origin, sequenced in a study of cytomegalovirus exposure and HLA in healthy donors. Profiled with immunoSEQ multiplex PCR; TCRdb holds only in-frame clones, not every one. This sample yields under 300,000 clones, of which 80% to 90% are seen a single time; approximately 1% belongs to the top ten. The sample consisted of PBMCs. Receptor source: a woman younger than 35 in good health and CMV-seronegative.

The rearrangement uses TRBV19 and TRBJ2-5, with D perhaps TRBD2 (6 bases). V was pared by 5 bases and J by 2 bases, with 9 bases between. Germline V lookup: CDR1 LNHDA, CDR2 SQIVND (reference sequence). The length of the CDR3 is 13 residues. The CDR3 is CASSQGGQETQYF. DNA of the CDR3: TGTGCCAGTAGTCAGGGAGGACAAGAGACCCAGTACTTC.

The chain is built from TRBV6-5 and TRBJ2-7; the match to TRBD2 covers 16 bases. Trimming removed 2 bases from V and 8 bases from J; junction bases left unmatched: 3. Germline assignment: CDR1 MNHEY and CDR2 SVGAGI. The CDR3 runs to 15 residues. The CDR3 coding sequence is TGTGCCAGCAGTTACACGGGACTAGCGGGAGGGAAGCAGTACTTC. Translated: CASSYTGLAGGKQYF.

This clone was observed a single time. This chain joins TRBV28 and TRBJ2-3; 8 positions agree with TRBD2. The CDR3 is 17 residues long. V gave up 5 bases and J gave up 0 bases; unmatched junction bases: 10. Germline CDR1 is MDHEN and CDR2 is SYDVKM. CDR3 in DNA: TGTGCCAGCAGTGTAGGACTTAGCGGGACTAGCACAGATACGCAGTATTTT. Protein product: CASSVGLSGTSTDTQYF.

The genes are TRBV18 and TRBJ2-1; TRBD1 matches at 8 bases. Germline CDR1 KGHSH, CDR2 LQKENI. The V segment lost 5 bases and the J segment 10 bases; nucleotides outside the gene matches: 4. The CDR3 consists of 12 residues. The CDR3 here is CASSDWDREQFF. CDR3 in DNA: TGTGCCAGCTCAGATTGGGACAGGGAGCAGTTCTTC.

The chain combines TRBV27 with TRBJ1-4, with TRBD1 identical over 7 bases. The CDR3 is 18 amino acids. Germline loops: CDR1 MNHEY, CDR2 SMNVEV (reference sequence). The V and J ends lost 2 bases and 2 bases, in that order; junction bases with no gene match: 11. The CDR3, as DNA: TGTGCCAGCAGTTTAAAGTGGGTGCGGGGACAGACTAATGAAAAACTGTTTTTT. The encoded protein is CASSLKWVRGQTNEKLFF.

The chain joins TRBV27 to TRBJ2-1, with 12 bases lining up with TRBD2. Losses at the gene ends were 5 bases for V and 7 bases for J; bases not matched to a gene: 9. CDR3 length: 16 residues. CDR1 is MNHEY and CDR2 is SMNVEV in the germline V gene (reference sequence). The chain's CDR3 is CASSGGGLAGKNEQFF. CDR3 in DNA: TGTGCCAGCAGTGGGGGAGGACTAGCGGGGAAGAATGAGCAGTTCTTC.

The chain has TRBV30 and TRBJ2-5, with D tentatively TRBD2 (6 bases). This CDR3 region has 13 residues. Germline V CDR1 and CDR2: GTSNPN, SVGIG (reference sequence). The germline V and J ends were trimmed by 6 bases and 5 bases, with 16 bases remaining between them. The CDR3 DNA reads as TGTGCCTGTGCGGGACCGCACCGGGAGACCCAGTACTTC. Its protein product is CACAGPHRETQYF. The complete variable domain, with remaining parts taken from reference TRBV30 and TRBJ2-5, reads SQTIHQWPATLVQPVGSPLSLECTVEGTSNPNLYWYRQAAGRGLQLLFYSVGIGQISSEVPQNLSASRPQDRQFILSSKKLLLSDSGFYLCACAGPHRETQYFGPGTRLLVL.

The V and J genes are TRBV27 and TRBJ2-5, with TRBD1 matching 8 bases. The CDR3 has 14 residues. Per the germline V gene, CDR1 is MNHEY and CDR2 is SMNVEV (reference sequence). Trimming cost V 5 bases and J 7 bases; bases outside gene matches: 9. The CDR3 region is CASSLNTGGLTQYF. Here the CDR3 DNA reads TGTGCCAGCAGTCTCAACACAGGGGGTTTGACCCAGTACTTC.

The chain uses TRBV27 and TRBJ2-7; D may be TRBD1 (6 bases). The CDR3 is 12 amino acids. Deletions cut 7 bases from V and 2 bases from J, with 9 bases between. CDR1 is MNHEY, CDR2 SMNVEV, per germline (reference sequence). The CDR3 nucleotides read TGTGCCAGCAAACAGGGACCCTACGAGCAGTACTTC. It yields the protein CASKQGPYEQYF.

The chain employs TRBV11-2 and TRBJ1-2; D perhaps matches TRBD1 (6 bases). Trimming took 5 bases from V and 0 from J, leaving 16 bases between them. This CDR3 spans 16 amino acids. CDR1 is SGHAT and CDR2 is FQNNGV in the germline V gene. The CDR3 DNA follows: TGTGCCAGCAGCCCTCCCTGGGACAAGCCTAACTATGGCTACACCTTC. It specifies CASSPPWDKPNYGYTF.

The chain recombines TRBV27 with TRBJ1-6; 8 bases fit TRBD1. With V trimmed by 6 bases and J by 6 bases, 10 bases remained unmatched. Germline values: CDR1 MNHEY, CDR2 SMNVEV (reference sequence). The CDR3 runs to 16 residues. The CDR3 bases are TGTGCCAGCAGCCGGGGAAGGGGACAGGTTAATTCACCCCTCCACTTT. Protein sequence: CASSRGRGQVNSPLHF.

The J gene is TRBJ2-4, the V gene TRBV4-3; 7 bases line up with TRBD1. After removal of 0 bases from V and 5 bases from J, the junction contained 7 bases not matched to a gene. Germline assignment: CDR1 LGHNA and CDR2 YSLEER. The CDR3 spans 16 residues. The CDR3 nucleotides read TGCGCCAGCAGCCAAGACGACAGACAGGGAGAAAACATTCAGTACTTC. It translates to CASSQDDRQGENIQYF.

In the case of this clone: The same CDR3 can be traced to other DNA sequences in this sample. The chain couples TRBV29-1 to TRBJ1-1; D might be TRBD1 (5 bases). V was shortened by 6 bases and J by 2 bases, with 13 bases between the two germline ends. Looked up from germline, CDR1 is SQVTM and CDR2 is ANQGSEA. The CDR3 is made up of 13 amino acids. CDR3 amino acids: CSVERGVNTEAFF. DNA for the CDR3: TGCAGCGTCGAACGGGGGGTCAACACTGAAGCTTTCTTT.

V is TRBV19 and J is TRBJ2-5; possibly TRBD2 for D (6 bases). Trimming pared 3 bases from V and 3 bases from J, leaving 8 bases between. This CDR3 contains 13 residues. Germline loops: CDR1 LNHDA, CDR2 SQIVND (reference sequence). The CDR3 nucleotides read TGTGCCAGTAGTATCGGACTAAAAGAGACCCAGTACTTC. Translating it yields CASSIGLKETQYF.

This clone was seen a single time. The chain employs TRBV2 and TRBJ2-7; 8 bases fit TRBD2. CDR3 length: 15 amino acids. J gave up 2 bases and V 2 bases, and 5 bases lay outside the gene matches. The germline CDR1 and CDR2 sequences are SNHLY and FYNNEI. The CDR3 DNA reads as TGTGCCAGCAGTGAAAGGCTAGCGGGTACCTACGAGCAGTACTTC. Protein product: CASSERLAGTYEQYF.

This sequence joins TRBV10-2 and TRBJ2-7, with D possibly matching TRBD2 (7 bases). This CDR3 is 15 amino acids long. V lost 1 base and J 3 bases, leaving 13 bases between the germline ends. The germline gives CDR1 WSHSY, CDR2 SAAADI. The CDR3 is CASSEWGGGDYEQYF. The CDR3 DNA is TGCGCCAGCAGTGAGTGGGGAGGGGGAGACTACGAGCAGTACTTC.

DNA of the CDR3: TGTGCCAGCAGTTACTCCTGGGGGCGCACCGGGGAGCTGTTTTTT. Amino acids: CASSYSWGRTGELFF. The chain uses TRBV6-5 and TRBJ2-2, with D perhaps TRBD1 (6 bases). The V and J ends lost 0 bases and 4 bases respectively, with 9 bases between them. The CDR3 consists of 15 residues. Germline CDR1 MNHEY, CDR2 SVGAGI.

This clone has only one observation. The chain joins TRBV5-1 to TRBJ1-2, with TRBD1 identical over 9 bases. Germline V lookup: CDR1 SGHRS, CDR2 YFSETQ. V lost 7 bases and J lost 13; bases outside the gene matches: 14. This CDR3 region has 13 residues. The CDR3 region is CASGREDRGRSTF. CDR3 bases: TGCGCCAGCGGAAGGGAGGACAGGGGCAGGAGCACCTTC.

This clone has a handful of counts. J is TRBJ2-7 and V is TRBV4-2; TRBD2 aligns across 11 bases. V was pared by 8 bases and J by 3 bases, with 9 bases of the junction left unmatched. The CDR3 has 15 residues. Germline assignment: CDR1 LGHNA and CDR2 YNFKEQ. The CDR3 loop reads CASEPGGTSGYEQYF. DNA for the CDR3: TGTGCCAGCGAGCCCGGCGGGACTAGCGGCTACGAGCAGTACTTC.

The chain uses TRBV5-1 and TRBJ1-2; 7 bases map to TRBD1. The CDR3 runs to 18 residues. Germline V lookup: CDR1 SGHRS, CDR2 YFSETQ. Trimming cost V 8 bases and J 0 bases; bases outside gene matches: 19. The CDR3 DNA is TGCGCCAGTCAGACCGACAGGGCCCCTGTACCCCCTAACTATGGCTACACCTTC. Translated: CASQTDRAPVPPNYGYTF.

The V gene is TRBV9, the J gene TRBJ2-1, with TRBD1 identical over 10 bases. The CDR3 loop spans 15 amino acids. Germline V gene data show CDR1 as SGDLS and CDR2 as YYNGEE. V dropped 4 bases and J dropped 6; count of bases not matched to a gene: 7. The CDR3 sequence is CASSPPGQGFNEQFF. The CDR3 bases are TGTGCCAGCAGCCCCCCGGGACAGGGGTTCAATGAGCAGTTCTTC.

The chain links TRBV9 to TRBJ1-1; TRBD1 is a possible D gene (6 bases). Germline-derived CDR1 and CDR2 are SGDLS and YYNGEE. The CDR3 runs to 15 residues. V was trimmed by 0 bases and J by 4 bases, leaving 13 bases between them. The CDR3 is CASSVEGGLSTEAFF. CDR3 nucleotide sequence: TGTGCCAGCAGCGTAGAGGGGGGGCTCAGCACTGAAGCTTTCTTT.

The chain has TRBV6-6 and TRBJ2-1; 9 nucleotides line up with TRBD1. The trim removed 5 bases at V and 8 bases at J, leaving 13 bases unmatched. Germline-derived CDR1 and CDR2 are MNHNY and SVGAGI (reference sequence). The CDR3 extends over 16 amino acids. CDR3 protein: CASSQPRDRESHEQFF. In DNA form, the CDR3 reads TGTGCCAGCAGTCAACCCCGGGACAGGGAGTCTCATGAGCAGTTCTTC.

The V and J genes are TRBV28 and TRBJ2-7, with 12 bases lining up with TRBD1. Germline values: CDR1 MDHEN, CDR2 SYDVKM. J was trimmed by 3 bases and V by 4 bases; bases with no gene match: 4. The CDR3 has 15 amino acids. The CDR3 loop is CASSSGTGGFYEQYF. Here the CDR3 DNA reads TGTGCCAGCAGTTCCGGGACAGGGGGCTTCTACGAGCAGTACTTC. Looking up the rest from reference TRBV28 and TRBJ2-7 gives the full variable domain: DVKVTQSSRYLVKRTGEKVFLECVQDMDHENMFWYRQDPGLGLRLIYFSYDVKMKEKGDIPEGYSVSREKKERFSLILESASTNQTSMYLCASSSGTGGFYEQYFGPGTRLTVT.

The V gene is TRBV5-1, the J gene TRBJ1-2; 8 nucleotides line up with TRBD1. Germline CDR1 and CDR2: SGHRS and YFSETQ. The V and J ends lost 0 bases and 6 bases, in that order; junction bases with no gene match: 4. The CDR3 totals 14 residues. The CDR3 reads CASSLVQGADGYTF. The CDR3 bases are TGCGCCAGCAGCTTGGTCCAGGGGGCGGATGGCTACACCTTC.

The chain employs TRBV19 and TRBJ1-5, with 7 bases fitting TRBD1. This CDR3 comprises 17 residues. V dropped 4 bases and J dropped 4; count of bases not matched to a gene: 13. CDR1 and CDR2 (germline): LNHDA, SQIVND (reference sequence). The CDR3 sequence: CASSNDPGGRNNQPQHF. The CDR3 region has the DNA TGTGCCAGTAGTAATGACCCAGGGGGACGGAATAATCAGCCCCAGCATTTT.